This T cell receptor (beta chain) was observed in a study of T cells in Graves' hyperthyroidism and ophthalmopathy. Across the study: Upon initial diagnosis and before any treatment, peripheral blood was collected.

CDR1 MNHNS and CDR2 SASEGT come from the germline V gene. The CDR3 totals 13 residues. With 4 bases removed from V and 6 bases from J, the gap between germline ends came to 12 bases. Details on this clonotype: Antigen specificity is unknown.

From RNA transcripts, TCR beta CDR3 regions were amplified. The HTBI primer set drove a first-round RT-PCR of the TCR CDR3. Each CDR3 protein gets one entry after TCRdb re-called the multiplex PCR reads with MiXCR. Here the sample spans about 610,000 distinct CDR3 sequences, about 16% being singletons. Study-level findings and limits: Most clonotypes expanded in the thyroid (above 0.001) were also present in blood.

Diagnosis rested on symptoms, serum thyroxine and TRAb, thyroid ultrasound, and orbital computed tomography. PBMCs came from more than 8.5 ml fresh peripheral blood. This receptor was obtained from a woman aged 35 to 49 with Graves' ophthalmopathy. The specimen sequenced was blood. This chain links TRBV6-1 with TRBJ1-1; D gene ambiguous. CDR3 sequence reads: CASSGGGRAEAFF. The CDR3 nucleotides are TGTGCCAGCAGTGGGGGAGGGAGGGCTGAAGCTTTCTTT.